These T cell receptor beta chains were read from a single sample in a study of shared clonotypes between healthy human individuals. Using immunoSEQ multiplex PCR, the repertoire was profiled, and TCRdb retains in-frame clones only, with some absent. Found here are 2 million to 2.5 million clones, 90% to 97% of them singletons; the top ten hold over 0.1%. Sequenced: naive CD4+ T cells sorted from blood. The receptors shown here come from a man between 18 and 35 years old in good health. The CDR3 runs from the conserved cysteine through the conserved F or W. The D gene is left open where the match is weak. Clone size, where shown, is once, few, many, or a class for clones that have expanded.

j_call: TRBJ1-3; d_call: .; v_call: TRBV4-3; clone_size: .; cdr3_aa: CASSQDRSSGNTIYF; cdr3_nt: TGCGCCAGCAGCCAAGACAGGTCCTCTGGAAACACCATATATTTT
j_call: TRBJ1-4; d_call: .; v_call: TRBV2; clone_size: .; cdr3_aa: CASSPEGLLGEKLFF; cdr3_nt: TGTGCCAGCAGTCCAGAGGGCCTCCTCGGGGAAAAACTGTTTTTT
j_call: TRBJ2-1; d_call: .; v_call: TRBV14; clone_size: .; cdr3_aa: CASSQEEGSVLLNEQFF; cdr3_nt: TGTGCCAGCAGCCAAGAAGAAGGAAGCGTTTTGTTAAATGAGCAGTTCTTC
j_call: TRBJ1-2; d_call: .; v_call: TRBV4-2; clone_size: .; cdr3_aa: CASSQGGEVYGYTF; cdr3_nt: TGTGCCAGCAGCCAAGGGGGGGAGGTCTATGGCTACACCTTC
j_call: TRBJ1-2; d_call: .; v_call: TRBV6-5; clone_size: .; cdr3_aa: CASSYAQGYGYTF; cdr3_nt: TGTGCCAGCAGTTACGCGCAGGGGTATGGCTACACCTTC
j_call: TRBJ1-4; d_call: .; v_call: TRBV25-1; clone_size: .; cdr3_aa: CASSELWGAGANEKLFF; cdr3_nt: TGTGCCAGCAGTGAATTGTGGGGGGCAGGAGCTAATGAAAAACTGTTTTTT
j_call: TRBJ2-7; d_call: .; v_call: TRBV10-2; clone_size: .; cdr3_aa: CASSASGQSYEQYF; cdr3_nt: TGCGCCAGCAGTGCAAGCGGCCAATCCTACGAGCAGTACTTC
j_call: TRBJ1-1; d_call: .; v_call: TRBV7-2; clone_size: .; cdr3_aa: CASSLEDLGAFF; cdr3_nt: TGTGCCAGCAGCTTAGAAGACCTTGGAGCTTTCTTT
j_call: TRBJ1-5; d_call: .; v_call: TRBV19; clone_size: .; cdr3_aa: CASSRGNQPQHF; cdr3_nt: TGTGCCAGTAGTAGGGGCAATCAGCCCCAGCATTTT
j_call: TRBJ1-2; d_call: .; v_call: TRBV28; clone_size: .; cdr3_aa: CASIGLNYGYTF; cdr3_nt: TGTGCCAGCATAGGGTTGAACTATGGCTACACCTTC
j_call: TRBJ2-1; d_call: TRBD2; v_call: TRBV9; clone_size: .; cdr3_aa: CASSVEGGSYNEQFF; cdr3_nt: TGTGCCAGCAGCGTAGAAGGCGGGAGTTACAATGAGCAGTTCTTC
j_call: TRBJ2-7; d_call: TRBD1; v_call: TRBV7-9; clone_size: .; cdr3_aa: CASSSTGTGASGEQYF; cdr3_nt: TGTGCCAGCAGCTCCACCGGGACAGGCGCCTCTGGGGAGCAGTACTTC
j_call: TRBJ2-3; d_call: .; v_call: TRBV19; clone_size: .; cdr3_aa: CASSSIGLINTDTQYF; cdr3_nt: TGTGCCAGTAGCTCCATCGGACTAATTAACACAGATACGCAGTATTTT
j_call: TRBJ1-4; d_call: .; v_call: TRBV7-9; clone_size: .; cdr3_aa: CASSYRLDMQNEKLFF; cdr3_nt: TGTGCCAGCAGCTATCGATTGGACATGCAGAATGAAAAACTGTTTTTT
j_call: TRBJ1-2; d_call: TRBD1; v_call: TRBV28; clone_size: once; cdr3_aa: CASSLHAGGQGYGYTF; cdr3_nt: TGTGCCAGCAGTCTCCACGCAGGGGGACAGGGCTATGGCTACACCTTC
j_call: TRBJ2-7; d_call: TRBD2; v_call: TRBV6-5; clone_size: .; cdr3_aa: CASSLWTSGRRNEQYF; cdr3_nt: TGTGCCAGCAGTTTATGGACTAGCGGGAGGCGAAACGAGCAGTACTTC
j_call: TRBJ1-3; d_call: .; v_call: TRBV25-1; clone_size: few; cdr3_aa: CASSERDRSGNTIYF; cdr3_nt: TGTGCCAGCAGTGAGCGGGACCGCTCTGGAAACACCATATATTTT
j_call: TRBJ2-7; d_call: TRBD2; v_call: TRBV11-3; clone_size: .; cdr3_aa: CASSPPSGRWYEQYF; cdr3_nt: TGTGCCAGCAGCCCCCCTAGCGGGAGATGGTACGAGCAGTACTTC
j_call: TRBJ1-3; d_call: .; v_call: TRBV7-6; clone_size: .; cdr3_aa: CASSPKPAGPPGNTIYF; cdr3_nt: TGTGCCAGCAGCCCAAAGCCGGCAGGTCCCCCTGGAAACACCATATATTTT
j_call: TRBJ1-2; d_call: TRBD1; v_call: TRBV5-4; clone_size: .; cdr3_aa: CASSWDSLGYTF; cdr3_nt: TGTGCCAGCAGCTGGGACAGTTTGGGGTACACCTTC
j_call: TRBJ1-4; d_call: TRBD1; v_call: TRBV6-1; clone_size: .; cdr3_aa: CASTAIQGMIEKLFF; cdr3_nt: TGTGCCAGCACCGCTATACAGGGGATGATAGAAAAACTGTTTTTT
j_call: TRBJ1-2; d_call: .; v_call: TRBV7-9; clone_size: .; cdr3_aa: CASSLGSQSPYGYTF; cdr3_nt: TGTGCCAGCAGCTTAGGTTCGCAGAGCCCTTATGGCTACACCTTC
j_call: TRBJ2-3; d_call: TRBD2; v_call: TRBV10-2; clone_size: .; cdr3_aa: CASSFSGTETDTQYF; cdr3_nt: TGCGCCAGCAGCTTCAGCGGGACTGAGACAGATACGCAGTATTTT
j_call: TRBJ2-5; d_call: .; v_call: TRBV5-1; clone_size: .; cdr3_aa: CASSLASKETQYF; cdr3_nt: TGCGCCAGCAGCTTGGCCAGTAAAGAGACCCAGTACTTC
j_call: TRBJ1-5; d_call: TRBD1; v_call: TRBV6-5; clone_size: .; cdr3_aa: CASSYSRQGSQPQHF; cdr3_nt: TGTGCCAGCAGTTACTCGCGACAGGGTAGCCAGCCCCAGCATTTT
j_call: TRBJ1-2; d_call: TRBD1; v_call: TRBV5-4; clone_size: .; cdr3_aa: CASSLRQGLGGYTF; cdr3_nt: TGTGCCAGCAGCTTAAGACAGGGCCTGGGGGGCTACACCTTC
j_call: TRBJ2-2; d_call: .; v_call: TRBV27; clone_size: .; cdr3_aa: CASMGEAGELFF; cdr3_nt: TGTGCCAGCATGGGCGAGGCCGGGGAGCTGTTTTTT